The clone carrying this T cell receptor beta chain was seen at least ten times. Its antigen remains unidentified. These data come from a study of T cells in Graves' hyperthyroidism and ophthalmopathy. Used for diagnoses were clinical symptoms, serum thyroxine and TRAb, thyroid ultrasound and orbital computed tomography. There are 15 residues in the CDR3. Germline V gives CDR1 LNHDA, CDR2 SQIVND (reference sequence). V was clipped by 1 base and J by 0 bases, with 7 bases between them. What was amplified from RNA transcripts were TCR beta CDR3 regions. Initially, a first-round RT-PCR of the TCR CDR3 employed the HTBI primer set. TCRdb processed the multiplex PCR reads anew with MiXCR; each CDR3 protein has one entry. The table includes approximately 710,000 distinct CDR3 sequences, roughly 17% detected once. Study-wide findings and caveats: A 13 V-J model separated ophthalmopathy from stable hyperthyroidism.

This receptor was obtained from a man aged 45 to 65 with Graves' hyperthyroidism. The sequenced sample consisted of blood. The chain combines TRBV19 with TRBJ1-5; D uncertain. Here the CDR3 DNA reads TGTGCCAGTAGTATAGGTAGCCTTAGCAATCAGCCCCAGCATTTT. Encoded protein: CASSIGSLSNQPQHF.